This TCR beta chain came from a study of T cell responses to AZD1222 COVID-19 vaccine. General observations from the study: Spike-specific TCR breadth and depth grew following two AZD1222 doses. Among the donors, most were white British and more were female, and clonal diversity was possibly underestimated.

With respect to this clone: Its matching antigen is unknown.

TCRdb's table, derived via immunoSEQ multiplex PCR, lists solely in-frame clones and lacks some. Altogether about 92,000 clones are present, about 86% being singletons, with the ten largest covering approximately 10%. This material consisted of peripheral blood, taken on day 0 of MenACWY control vaccination. The sequence was obtained from an adult in good health.

The CDR3 spells CASSEGYEQYF. As DNA, the CDR3 is TGTGCCAGCAGTGAAGGCTACGAGCAGTACTTC. The chain employs TRBV2 and TRBJ2-7, with D hard to call. There are 11 residues in the CDR3. The germline gives CDR1 SNHLY, CDR2 FYNNEI. With 1 base removed from V and 3 bases from J, the gap between germline ends came to 1 base.